Below are 14 T cell receptor beta chains sequenced from a single sample in a study of CD8 T cells in Susac syndrome. The RNA, about 0.45 to 1 ug, was put through reverse transcription using random hexamers. TCRdb itself ran the immunoSEQ multiplex PCR reads through MiXCR, one entry per CDR3 protein. Counted here are 150,000 to 200,000 distinct CDR3 sequences, approximately 94% occurring once; the ten biggest clones make up over 0.095%. The sequenced material came from CD4+ T cells from PBMCs. These receptors came from a human donor with Susac syndrome.

The chain has TRBV5-1 and TRBJ1-6, with a weak D call TRBD1 (5 bases). V lost 4 bases and J lost 14, with 16 bases in between. CDR3 length: 13 amino acids. Germline V CDR1 and CDR2: SGHRS, YFSETQ. As DNA, the CDR3 is TGCGCCAGCAGCAGCCGGGACGCGGGGGCCCTCCACTTT. As protein: CASSSRDAGALHF.

The CDR3 spells CASSPRTSGDADTQYF. CDR3 DNA sequence: TGTGCCAGCAGCCCCAGGACTAGCGGGGATGCAGATACGCAGTATTTT. The chain joins TRBV13 to TRBJ2-3, with 12 bases lining up with TRBD2. The CDR3 consists of 16 residues. J gave up 4 bases and V 5 bases, and 7 bases lay outside the gene matches. Germline CDR1 reads PRHDT; CDR2 reads FYEKMQ (reference sequence).

The rearrangement joins TRBV12-3 or TRBV12-4 to TRBJ2-7; 9 nucleotides match TRBD2. V shed 4 bases and J 2 bases; nucleotides not matched to a gene: 3. This CDR3 region has 14 residues. DNA of the CDR3: TGTGCCAGCAGTTCGGGACTAGCTACCTACGAGCAGTACTTC. It is translated as CASSSGLATYEQYF.

This clonotype has just one count. This chain joins TRBV27 and TRBJ1-5, with D uncertain. Germline V gene lookup returns CDR1 MNHEY and CDR2 SMNVEV (reference sequence). V gave up 0 bases and J gave up 6 bases, with 15 bases separating them. CDR3 length: 16 residues. Here the CDR3 reads CASSLSAPWDGQPQHF. DNA for the CDR3: TGTGCCAGCAGTTTATCCGCCCCATGGGATGGTCAGCCCCAGCATTTT.

The CDR3 sequence is CASSSPTGPSSYNSPLHF. The CDR3 coding sequence is TGTGCCAGCAGCTCCCCGACAGGGCCAAGCTCCTATAATTCACCCCTCCACTTT. This chain joins TRBV9 and TRBJ1-6; TRBD1 aligns across 7 bases. CDR3 length: 18 residues. Germline CDR1 is SGDLS and CDR2 is YYNGEE. The V gene end was trimmed by 4 bases and the J gene end by 0 bases; junction bases not matched to a gene: 10.

The genes are TRBV5-1 and TRBJ2-2; D unclear. V was pared by 6 bases and J by 4 bases, with 13 bases between. There are 14 residues in the CDR3. From germline, CDR1 is SGHRS and CDR2 YFSETQ. CDR3 in amino acids: CASTLDGSTGELFF. The CDR3 nucleotides are TGCGCCAGCACGTTGGACGGTTCCACCGGGGAGCTGTTTTTT.

V usage is TRBV12-3 or TRBV12-4 and J usage is TRBJ1-2, with D maybe TRBD1 (6 bases). The CDR3 has 16 residues. Trimming shortened V by 6 bases and J by 7 bases, and 24 bases separated the two germline ends. The CDR3 region has the DNA TGTGCCAGCAGCTTAAACCTTCAGGGGCCTCGCCCTGGCTACACCTTC. Translated, it gives CASSLNLQGPRPGYTF.

This chain uses TRBV5-1 with TRBJ2-5; D is uncertain. CDR3 length: 16 residues. Germline V gene sequence: CDR1 SGHRS, CDR2 YFSETQ. Trimming cost V 0 bases and J 5 bases, with 17 bases left between them. The CDR3 sequence is CASSLAHFSPTETQYF. CDR3 DNA sequence: TGCGCCAGCAGCTTGGCCCACTTTAGTCCTACTGAGACCCAGTACTTC.

CDR3 coding DNA: TGTGCCAGCAGCCAAGATCAGGCGGGGGCTACCCGGGGGGAGCAGTTCTTC. Translation gives CASSQDQAGATRGEQFF. The chain has TRBV4-2 and TRBJ2-1; D may be TRBD2 (7 bases). The length of the CDR3 is 17 residues. Deletions cut 0 bases from V and 10 bases from J, with 22 bases between. The germline V gene has CDR1 LGHNA and CDR2 YNFKEQ.

The rearrangement uses TRBV6-5 and TRBJ2-7; TRBD2 matches 9 bases. CDR3 length equals 13 residues. Per germline, CDR1 MNHEY and CDR2 SVGAGI. The V segment lost 6 bases and the J segment 2 bases; nucleotides outside the gene matches: 2. The CDR3 protein is CASSGTSTYEQYF. CDR3 nucleotide sequence: TGTGCCAGCAGCGGGACTAGCACCTACGAGCAGTACTTC.

This chain connects TRBV5-4 to TRBJ2-3; 9 nucleotides align to TRBD2. V was clipped by 6 bases and J by 1 base; unmatched bases: 3. Per the germline V gene, CDR1 is SGHNT and CDR2 is YYREEE (reference sequence). The CDR3 runs 14 residues. CDR3 loop: CASKLAGRTDTQYF. CDR3 DNA: TGTGCCAGCAAGCTAGCGGGGCGCACAGATACGCAGTATTTT.

J is TRBJ2-7 and V is TRBV5-1, with a weak D call TRBD2 (6 bases). CDR3 length: 15 amino acids. V gave up 6 bases and J gave up 5 bases, with 21 bases separating them. Germline values: CDR1 SGHRS, CDR2 YFSETQ. CDR3 bases: TGCGCCAGCACCGGAGGGTCAGGGACTTCCGACGAGCAGTACTTC. This gives the protein CASTGGSGTSDEQYF.

V usage is TRBV29-1 and J usage is TRBJ1-2; TRBD1 is a possible D gene (5 bases). V was shortened by 1 base and J by 1 base, with 10 bases between the two germline ends. Germline CDR1 SQVTM, CDR2 ANQGSEA. The CDR3 consists of 14 residues. Written as DNA, the CDR3 is TGCAGCGTTGAAGTTGCAGGGCTTAACTATGGCTACACCTTC. Encoded protein: CSVEVAGLNYGYTF.

This clonotype was counted once. The V and J genes are TRBV5-6 and TRBJ2-7; D is possibly TRBD1 or TRBD2 (6 bases each). The V end lost 2 bases, the J end lost 4 bases, and 19 bases lay between the germline ends. The CDR3 spans 16 residues. Per germline, CDR1 SGHDT and CDR2 YYEEEE. CDR3 protein: CASSFFTGAAQYEQYF. The CDR3 DNA is TGTGCCAGCAGCTTTTTCACGGGGGCCGCCCAATACGAGCAGTACTTC. The whole variable domain, remainder taken from reference TRBV5-6 and TRBJ2-7, is DAGVTQSPTHLIKTRGQQVTLRCSPKSGHDTVSWYQQALGQGPQFIFQYYEEEERQRGNFPDRFSGHQFPNYSSELNVNALLLGDSALYLCASSFFTGAAQYEQYFGPGTRLTVT.